This T cell receptor beta chain came from a study of blood T cell repertoires in COVID-19. At the level of the study: T cells, B-cell-depleted T cells, or PBMCs provided the cDNA or gDNA that served as material.

This CDR3 contains 14 residues. Germline V gene data show CDR1 as ENHRY and CDR2 as SYGVKD. The V gene lost 10 bases and the J gene lost 0 bases, with 12 bases spanning the gap. This clone was counted once. The data were produced by immunoSEQ multiplex PCR, yet TCRdb's version contains in-frame clones alone and is incomplete. The profile covers a few hundred thousand clones, with about 90% appearing a single time and 2.3% taken by the ten largest. This clonotype was obtained from a woman between 45 and 65 years old with acute or convalescent COVID-19. Sequences were obtained from peripheral blood. This chain joins TRBV10-3 and TRBJ1-4; TRBD1 is a possible D gene (6 bases). CDR3 region: CATRQAATNEKLFF. CDR3 nucleotides: TGTGCCACTCGACAGGCCGCAACTAATGAAAAACTGTTTTTT.